Below are 14 T cell receptor beta chains sequenced from a single sample in a study of beta chain features in type 1 diabetes. Study-level findings and limits: Patients with Type 1 diabetes showed moderately but significantly shorter TCRB CDR3s in all four CD4+ subsets.

Of the isolated RNA, all was reverse transcribed, and so the sequenced material was expressed TCRB transcripts. This table comes from immunoSEQ multiplex PCR, and its TCRdb copy is limited to in-frame clones, with some not included. The sample has over 200,000 clones; 11% are singletons. These receptors have no identified antigens. What was sequenced was naive CD4+ T cells from blood. These receptors were collected from a man aged 25-45 years with type 1 diabetes.

The chain links TRBV9 to TRBJ1-1; D is possibly TRBD1 (5 bases). This CDR3 region has 14 residues. Germline assignment: CDR1 SGDLS and CDR2 YYNGEE. Trimming took off 4 bases at V and 0 bases at J, with 10 bases between the two ends. This CDR3 reads CASSPWGVNTEAFF. DNA for the CDR3: TGTGCCAGCAGCCCTTGGGGCGTGAACACTGAAGCTTTCTTT. The whole variable domain, remainder taken from reference TRBV9 and TRBJ1-1, is DSGVTQTPKHLITATGQRVTLRCSPRSGDLSVYWYQQSLDQGLQFLIQYYNGEERAKGNILERFSAQQFPDLHSELNLSSLELGDSALYFCASSPWGVNTEAFFGQGTRLTVV.

There are many counts of this clone. The chain has TRBV29-1 and TRBJ2-1; TRBD2 matches 10 bases. The CDR3 has 15 residues. V shed 2 bases and J 5 bases; nucleotides not matched to a gene: 6. Looked up from germline, CDR1 is SQVTM and CDR2 is ANQGSEA. The CDR3 DNA reads TGCAGCGTTGAAACCCTAGCGGGGGCCAACAATGAGCAGTTCTTC. Amino acids: CSVETLAGANNEQFF.

This clone was seen a few times. The V call is TRBV9, the J call TRBJ1-4; D ambiguous. Germline V lookup: CDR1 SGDLS, CDR2 YYNGEE. CDR3 length equals 15 residues. Trimming left V 0 bases short and J 3 bases short, with 9 bases between. The CDR3 loop is CASSVVGGPNEKLFF. The CDR3 nucleotides are TGTGCCAGCAGCGTAGTCGGAGGGCCTAATGAAAAACTGTTTTTT.

The V call is TRBV9, the J call TRBJ2-7; D is ambiguous. Per the germline V gene, CDR1 is SGDLS and CDR2 is YYNGEE. Trimming removed 1 base from V and 3 bases from J, with 11 bases in between. This CDR3 is 14 amino acids long. The CDR3 loop is CASSVYPGDYEQYF. CDR3 in DNA: TGTGCCAGCAGCGTATACCCAGGTGACTACGAGCAGTACTTC.

The chain has TRBV12-5 and TRBJ2-3, with D possibly TRBD2 on 5 matching bases. Germline CDR1 reads LGHNT; CDR2 reads FRNRAP. CDR3 length equals 15 residues. Between the trimmed V and J ends, which lost 6 bases and 1 base, there was a span of 14 bases. The CDR3 coding sequence is TGTGCTAGTGGCCCTCGACTAACGCGCACAGATACGCAGTATTTT. It specifies CASGPRLTRTDTQYF.

The chain uses TRBV19 and TRBJ2-7; a weak D match, TRBD2 (5 bases). In germline, CDR1 is LNHDA, CDR2 SQIVND (reference sequence). The CDR3 has 12 amino acids. The V gene lost 10 bases and the J gene lost 6 bases, with 16 bases spanning the gap. DNA for the CDR3: TGTGCCACCGCTCCGGGAACGCGCGAGCAGTACTTC. Protein: CATAPGTREQYF.

The CDR3 DNA follows: TGTGCCAGTAGTGCGGACAGGGTTGGCACAGATACGCAGTATTTT. This translates into CASSADRVGTDTQYF. V is TRBV19 and J is TRBJ2-3; 8 bases are shared with TRBD1. The length of the CDR3 is 15 residues. The germline V gene has CDR1 LNHDA and CDR2 SQIVND (reference sequence). J was trimmed by 1 base and V by 5 bases; bases with no gene match: 5.

J is TRBJ2-6 and V is TRBV9, with D possibly TRBD2 on 7 matching bases. The CDR3 contains 18 residues. Between the trimmed V and J ends, which lost 4 bases and 2 bases, there was a span of 19 bases. Germline lookup yields CDR1 SGDLS and CDR2 YYNGEE. DNA of the CDR3: TGTGCCAGCAGCCTCAGGGGTAGGGGGGGCGCTGGGGCCAACGTCCTGACTTTC. Translated: CASSLRGRGGAGANVLTF.

This clone has only a few counts. This chain joins TRBV7-9 and TRBJ2-2, with 12 nucleotides matching TRBD2. The J segment lost 4 bases and the V segment lost 5 bases, leaving 8 bases of the junction unmatched. Per the germline V gene, CDR1 is SEHNR and CDR2 is FQNEAQ (reference sequence). The CDR3 length is 17 residues. The chain's CDR3 is CASSPRGLAGTTGELFF. The CDR3 DNA reads TGTGCCAGCAGCCCTCGAGGACTAGCGGGGACCACCGGGGAGCTGTTTTTT.

The CDR3 DNA sequence: TGCAGCGTCGAACACACCTACGAGCAGTACTTC. Amino acids: CSVEHTYEQYF. The V and J genes are TRBV29-1 and TRBJ2-7; the D is unclear. CDR1 and CDR2 (germline): SQVTM, ANQGSEA. The CDR3 is 11 residues long. Trimming shortened V by 6 bases and J by 2 bases, and 8 bases separated the two germline ends.

The chain links TRBV14 to TRBJ1-4; unclear D gene. V was shortened by 0 bases and J by 0 bases, with 14 bases between the two germline ends. Germline-derived CDR1 and CDR2 are SGHDN and FVKESK. The CDR3 contains 18 residues. This CDR3 reads CASSQEVGGRTTNEKLFF. The CDR3 DNA follows: TGTGCCAGCAGCCAAGAGGTCGGAGGGAGAACAACTAATGAAAAACTGTTTTTT.

The chain recombines TRBV11-3 with TRBJ2-1; D possibly corresponds to TRBD2 (7 bases). The V gene's germline CDR1 is SGHNT and CDR2 YENEEA. Trimming cost V 5 bases and J 8 bases, with 16 bases left between them. This CDR3 has 14 amino acids. The CDR3 DNA reads TGTGCCAGCAGCCGTAGTCCGGGGGGCGATGAGCAGTTCTTC. It encodes CASSRSPGGDEQFF.

This clone was detected a few times. J is TRBJ2-7 and V is TRBV25-1, with D perhaps matching TRBD1 (5 bases). This CDR3 region has 10 residues. Germline lookup yields CDR1 MGHDK and CDR2 SYGVNS. V was clipped by 8 bases and J by 9 bases, with 11 bases between them. CDR3 bases: TGTGCCAGCGCCCGTGGGGCGCAGTACTTC. It specifies CASARGAQYF.

The rearrangement uses TRBV9 and TRBJ2-6; 8 bases fit TRBD1. Germline values: CDR1 SGDLS, CDR2 YYNGEE. J lost 0 bases, V lost 3 bases, and 5 bases had no gene match. The CDR3 loop spans 17 amino acids. The CDR3 DNA is TGTGCCAGCAGCGCCGGGACAGGAGTCTCTGGGGCCAACGTCCTGACTTTC. Translating gives CASSAGTGVSGANVLTF.